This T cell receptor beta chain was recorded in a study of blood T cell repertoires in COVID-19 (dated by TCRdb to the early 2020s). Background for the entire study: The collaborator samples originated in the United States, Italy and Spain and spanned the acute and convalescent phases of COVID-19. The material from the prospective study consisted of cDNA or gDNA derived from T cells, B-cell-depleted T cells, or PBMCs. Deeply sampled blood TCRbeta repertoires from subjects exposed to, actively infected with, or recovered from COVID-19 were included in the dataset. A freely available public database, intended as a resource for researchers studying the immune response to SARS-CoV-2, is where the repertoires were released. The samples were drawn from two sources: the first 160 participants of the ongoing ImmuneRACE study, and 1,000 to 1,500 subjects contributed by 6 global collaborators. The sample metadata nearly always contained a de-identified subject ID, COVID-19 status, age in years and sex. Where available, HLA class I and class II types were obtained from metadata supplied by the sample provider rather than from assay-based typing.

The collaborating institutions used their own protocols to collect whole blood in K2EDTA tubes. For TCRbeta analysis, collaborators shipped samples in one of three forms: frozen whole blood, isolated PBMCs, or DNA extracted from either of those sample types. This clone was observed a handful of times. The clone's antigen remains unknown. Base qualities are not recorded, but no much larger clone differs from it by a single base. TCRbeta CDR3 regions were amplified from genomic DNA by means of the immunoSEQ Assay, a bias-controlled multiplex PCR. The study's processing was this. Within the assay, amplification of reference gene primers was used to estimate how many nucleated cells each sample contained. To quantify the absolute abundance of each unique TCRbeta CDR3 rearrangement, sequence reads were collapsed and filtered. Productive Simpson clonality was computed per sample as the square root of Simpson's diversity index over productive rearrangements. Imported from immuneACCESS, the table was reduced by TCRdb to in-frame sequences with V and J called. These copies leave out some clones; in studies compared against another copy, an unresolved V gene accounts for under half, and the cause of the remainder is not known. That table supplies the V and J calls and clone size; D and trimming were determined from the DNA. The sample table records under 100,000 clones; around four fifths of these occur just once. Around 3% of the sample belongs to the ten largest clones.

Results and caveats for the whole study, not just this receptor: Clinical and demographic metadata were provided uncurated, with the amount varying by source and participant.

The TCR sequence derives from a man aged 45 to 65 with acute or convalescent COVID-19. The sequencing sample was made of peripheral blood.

The DNA sequence reads TGTGCCAGCAGTCCAAAGAGGCGGGGTAATCAGCCCCAGCATTTT. Its coded protein is CASSPKRRGNQPQHF. Here the chain combines TRBV28 and TRBJ1-5; no D gene call is confident. Trimming at the junction amounts to 5 bases on V and 4 bases on J, and the germline ends lie 15 bases apart. The CDR3, cysteine through phenylalanine, is 15 amino acids long. Of all the DNA, just the CDR3 is kept, 45 bases in frame from base 1. CDR1 and CDR2, per the germline V gene, are MDHEN and SYDVKM.